This TCR beta chain came from a study of blood T cells in healthy people across ages (dated by TCRdb to between 2014 and 2017). General notes on the study: In model experiments, template switching captured about one uniquely barcoded TCR beta cDNA molecule for every two T cells. Four age groups were formed from the donors: young (average 16 years), middle-aged (approximately 40), aged (roughly 59) and long-lived (more than 75). Two additional independent replicas of 1 million unique cDNA reads from the same blood draw were analyzed for two donors (one aged 18 to 30 and one aged 80 or older). To avoid experimental bias, donors of different ages were spread randomly across the sequencing lanes. To track age-related changes in TCR beta repertoire diversity, the study relied on deep sequencing normalized with unique cDNA molecular identifiers.

Here is what the overall study found, with its caveats: Conclusive comparison of naive and antigen-experienced compartments was prevented by the profiling of bulk unsorted PBMCs. Compared with the aged group, the long-lived group had more naive CD4+ T cells, fewer expanded clones and increased TCR diversity, suggesting age selection. Estimates of total diversity based on one million sequenced T cells were considered lower bounds and underestimates. Observed TCR beta diversity per million T cells fell roughly linearly with age, and a significant reduction was already apparent by age around 40. Because the CMV infection status of the donors was unknown, age-related changes in expanded clonotypes may potentially have been confounded. A strong correlation was found between observed TCR beta diversity and the percentage of naive T cells measured by flow cytometry.

Donors were roughly 40 systemically healthy Caucasian individuals from Russia aged 6 to 90 years. Each donor gave 8.5 to 10 milliliters of peripheral blood, collected into EDTA-treated Vacutainer tubes. Ficoll-Paque density-gradient centrifugation was used to isolate PBMCs, with at least 6.5 million per sample. Trizol reagent was used to extract total RNA from the PBMCs, yielding at least 5 micrograms per sample. For every donor, flow cytometry on a PBMC aliquot measured the percentage of naive CD45RAhigh/CD27high T cells. On this clonotype: Its antigen specificity is not known. Base qualities are missing; no much larger clone stands one base away.

The CDR3 measures 17 amino acids from cysteine to phenylalanine. The kept DNA is CDR3 alone, 51 bases in frame from the first base. V is pruned by 0 bases and J by 5 bases, leaving 9 bases of the junction without a gene match. CDR1 and CDR2 (LGHDT, YNNKEL) derive from the germline V gene (reference sequence). Libraries were prepared through 5' RACE. Instrument on record: Illumina HiSeq 2500. A second PCR of 7 to 11 cycles was run with a J-beta primer mix and a sample-barcoded 5' primer. A unique molecular identifier was introduced onto each TCR beta cDNA molecule by a template-switch 5' adaptor carrying 12 random nucleotides. Each sample yielded at least 3 million CDR3-containing paired-end reads. All of the RNA was converted into first-strand cDNA using the Mint cDNA synthesis kit, with a TRBC-specific oligonucleotide serving as the primer. Following uracil-DNA glycosylase treatment, all cDNA underwent a first 18-cycle PCR with the universal primers M1SS and BC2_uni_R. The original pipeline was this. Normalization of each sample was performed by random selection of 1 million high-quality reads, each carrying a distinct molecular identifier. Instead of being binned into consensus sequences, reads with shared molecular identifiers were discarded. MiTCR, with a Q25 quality threshold and the strictest error-elimination algorithm, was used for CDR3 identification, clonotype clustering and error correction. Lower-bound total TCR beta diversity was estimated with a nonparametric unseen species model using Euler transformation. TCRdb applied fastp at Q25 and MiXCR to the public reads, then kept only in-frame beta chains. Rows merge per CDR3 protein into single entries with the most common DNA and genes. TCRdb's processing, not the authors' own work, is the source of the V and J calls. This sample holds 980,000 or so distinct CDR3 sequences; under 50% were observed only once. Of the sample, roughly 13% falls within the top ten clones.

The material sequenced was blood. Recombination connected TRBV3-1 to TRBJ2-3; 9 central bases correspond to TRBD2. This receptor was obtained from a man aged 25 to 40 in good health. In nucleotide form, the sequence is TGTGCCAGCAGCCAAGAAAAGACGGGTAGCGGGGGAGATACGCAGTATTTT. The encoded protein is CASSQEKTGSGGDTQYF.